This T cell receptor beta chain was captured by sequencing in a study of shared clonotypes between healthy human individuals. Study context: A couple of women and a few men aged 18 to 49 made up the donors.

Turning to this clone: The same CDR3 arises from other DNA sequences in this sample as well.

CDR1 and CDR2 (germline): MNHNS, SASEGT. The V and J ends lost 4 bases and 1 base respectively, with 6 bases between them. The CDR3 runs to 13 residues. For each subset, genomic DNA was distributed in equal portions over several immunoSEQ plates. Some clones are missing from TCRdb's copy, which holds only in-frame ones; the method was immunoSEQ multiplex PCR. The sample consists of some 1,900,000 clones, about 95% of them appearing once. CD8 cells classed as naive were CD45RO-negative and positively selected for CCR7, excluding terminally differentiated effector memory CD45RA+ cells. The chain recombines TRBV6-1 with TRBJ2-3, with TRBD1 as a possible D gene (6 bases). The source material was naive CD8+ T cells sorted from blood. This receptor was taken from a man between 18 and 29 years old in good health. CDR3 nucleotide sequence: TGTGCCAGCAGTGCAGGGGGCACAGATACGCAGTATTTT. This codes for CASSAGGTDTQYF.